Listed here is a single T cell receptor beta chain. This clonotype was detected only a few times. There is no known antigen for this receptor. Base qualities are missing; no much larger clone stands one base away. The data belong to a study of blood T cells in healthy people across ages (dated by TCRdb to between 2014 and 2017). In the study overall: In model experiments, template switching captured about one uniquely barcoded TCR beta cDNA molecule for every two T cells. Using deep sequencing normalized with unique cDNA molecular identifiers, the study measured how TCR beta repertoire diversity changes with age. The donors were split into four age groups: young (average 16 years), middle-aged (around 37), aged (more than 55) and long-lived (approximately 80). For two donors (one aged 18 to 30 and one aged 80 or older), the study analyzed two additional independent replicas of 1 million unique cDNA reads from the same blood draw. To avoid experimental bias, donors of different ages were spread randomly across the sequencing lanes. Study-wide findings and limitations: As age increased, observed TCR beta diversity per million T cells dropped in a roughly linear way, and a significant reduction was already evident by age about 40. Estimates of total diversity based on one million sequenced T cells were regarded as lower bounds and as underestimates. The CMV infection status of donors was not known, potentially confounding age-related changes in expanded clonotypes. Compared with the aged group, the long-lived group had more naive CD4+ T cells, fewer expanded clones and increased TCR diversity, suggesting age selection. Conclusive comparison of naive and antigen-experienced compartments was prevented by the profiling of bulk unsorted PBMCs. There was a strong correlation between observed TCR beta diversity and the percentage of naive T cells measured by flow cytometry.

Library prep was done by 5' RACE. TCRdb lists the instrument as Illumina HiSeq 2500. A second PCR of 7 to 11 cycles was run with a J-beta primer mix and a sample-barcoded 5' primer. Each TCR beta cDNA molecule received a unique molecular identifier from a template-switch 5' adaptor carrying 12 random nucleotides. At least 3 million CDR3-containing paired-end reads were obtained from each sample. First-strand cDNA synthesis was performed from all RNA using the Mint cDNA synthesis kit, with priming by a TRBC-specific oligonucleotide. Following uracil-DNA glycosylase treatment, a first 18-cycle PCR with universal primers M1SS and BC2_uni_R was performed on all cDNA. In the source study's methods: For normalization, 1 million high-quality reads, each with a distinct molecular identifier, were randomly selected from each sample. Instead of being binned into consensus sequences, reads with shared molecular identifiers were discarded. MiTCR, set to a Q25 quality threshold and the strictest error-elimination algorithm, was used for CDR3 identification, clonotype clustering and error correction. A nonparametric unseen species model with Euler transformation was used to estimate a lower bound on total TCR beta diversity. TCRdb handled the public reads itself, with Q25 trimming in fastp and clone calling in MiXCR, and kept productive beta chains. For every CDR3 protein sequence, its rows merge into one entry that carries the most common genes and DNA. TCRdb assigned the V and J calls; the authors' analysis was not used. The sample table holds roughly 1,800,000 distinct CDR3 sequences, of which 40% to 55% were seen once. The top ten constitute roughly 2.1% of the sample.

CDR1 and CDR2 were assigned from the germline V gene as MNHGY and SVAAGI. The germline ends are 23 bases apart after V is trimmed by 11 bases and J by 6 bases. From the cysteine up to the phenylalanine, the CDR3 has a length of 14 residues. The retained sequence is limited to the CDR3, 42 bases, with the frame set at the first base. The donors were some 39 Caucasian individuals from Russia, aged 6 to 90 years, who were systemically healthy. Each donor gave roughly 9.5 milliliters of peripheral blood, collected into EDTA-treated Vacutainer tubes. Ficoll-Paque density-gradient centrifugation was used to isolate PBMCs, with at least 6 million per sample. Total RNA, at least 6 micrograms per sample, was extracted from PBMCs with Trizol reagent. For every donor, an aliquot of PBMCs went through flow cytometry to measure the percentages of naive CD45RAhigh/CD27high T cells.

This receptor was identified in a woman aged 40 to 49 in good health. Input material: blood. The chain is encoded by TRBV6-9 joined to TRBJ2-7, and perhaps TRBD1 as D gene, on 6 matching bases. The DNA is TGTGCCCACGGGTCTTGGCAGGGGCGTTCCGAGCAGTACTTC. The resulting protein is CAHGSWQGRSEQYF.